The 27 T cell receptor beta chains given below trace back to one sample, sequenced in a study of identifying expanded T cells in peripheral blood (dated 2019 in TCRdb). Library preparation employed the immunoSEQ multiplex PCR assay. The immuneACCESS repertoire file appears here via TCRdb, limited to in-frame rearrangements. These files lack a portion of the clones; in checked studies, under half of the deficit traces to unresolved V genes, and the cause of the others is not known. The sample table records roughly 75,000 clones; 85% to 90% of these occur just once. Clones ranked in the top ten supply around 3% of the sample. Sequences were obtained from blood. These receptors all stem from a person between 18 and 75 years old in good health.

V and J are TRBV19 and TRBJ2-7; the match to TRBD1 covers 7 bases. Trimming removed 5 bases from V and 0 bases from J; junction bases left unmatched: 4. Germline V gives CDR1 LNHDA, CDR2 SQIVND (reference sequence). The CDR3 totals 14 residues. The CDR3 DNA reads as TGTGCCAGTAGTGCACAGGGGCTCTCCTACGAGCAGTACTTC. As protein: CASSAQGLSYEQYF.

The count of this clone is one. J is TRBJ1-6 and V is TRBV9; no clear D gene. V dropped 0 bases and J dropped 1 base, with 2 bases sitting between them. CDR3 length equals 14 residues. Germline CDR1 and CDR2: SGDLS and YYNGEE. The CDR3 bases are TGTGCCAGCAGCGTAGGTTCCTATAATTCACCCCTCCACTTT. It yields the protein CASSVGSYNSPLHF.

The CDR3 nucleotides read TGTGCCAGCAGTTTTCGCCGGGACAGGGGCACTGAAGCTTTCTTT. Encoded protein: CASSFRRDRGTEAFF. The rearrangement uses TRBV6-5 and TRBJ1-1, with TRBD1 identical over 10 bases. The V gene's germline CDR1 is MNHEY and CDR2 SVGAGI. CDR3 size: 15 residues. Losses at the gene ends were 4 bases for V and 4 bases for J; bases not matched to a gene: 6.

V is TRBV5-4 and J is TRBJ2-1; D ambiguous. The CDR3 is made up of 14 amino acids. The germline V and J ends were trimmed by 4 bases and 6 bases, with 14 bases remaining between them. Per the germline V gene, CDR1 is SGHNT and CDR2 is YYREEE (reference sequence). The CDR3 protein is CASSPVGRSNEQFF. CDR3 DNA: TGTGCCAGCAGCCCGGTGGGTAGATCCAATGAGCAGTTCTTC.

The chain links TRBV6-1 to TRBJ1-5, with a weak D call TRBD1 (6 bases). Germline values: CDR1 MNHNS, CDR2 SASEGT. With 7 bases removed from V and 7 bases from J, the gap between germline ends came to 14 bases. The CDR3 covers 13 residues. CDR3 sequence reads: CASIDAQGQPQHF. CDR3 in DNA: TGTGCCAGCATCGATGCTCAGGGGCAGCCCCAGCATTTT.

The chain carries TRBV9 and TRBJ2-1; 11 bases are shared with TRBD2. The CDR3 spans 15 residues. V was pared by 4 bases and J by 8 bases, with 8 bases of the junction left unmatched. Germline CDR1 and CDR2: SGDLS and YYNGEE. The CDR3 DNA reads as TGTGCCAGCAGCTACACTAGCGGGAGTGTTGATGAGCAGTTCTTC. Translating gives CASSYTSGSVDEQFF.

A few counts support this clone. The genes are TRBV11-2 and TRBJ1-2, with D tentatively TRBD1 (5 bases). This CDR3 has 14 residues. V was trimmed by 5 bases and J by 3 bases, leaving 13 bases between them. Per the germline V gene, CDR1 is SGHAT and CDR2 is FQNNGV. CDR3 DNA: TGTGCCAGCAGCCCCTCGGGGCCGGACTATGGCTACACCTTC. Protein product: CASSPSGPDYGYTF.

V gene TRBV28 combines with J gene TRBJ1-2; TRBD1 matches at 10 bases. Germline V CDR1 and CDR2: MDHEN, SYDVKM. The CDR3 loop spans 14 amino acids. The junction had 7 bases not matched to a gene; V was cut back by 6 bases and J by 6 bases. The CDR3 protein is CASSYGQGVHGYTF. The CDR3 nucleotides read TGTGCCAGCAGCTATGGACAGGGGGTTCATGGCTACACCTTC.

This sequence joins TRBV4-3 and TRBJ2-3; 7 bases line up with TRBD1. CDR3 length: 18 amino acids. The trim removed 0 bases at V and 3 bases at J, leaving 12 bases unmatched. Germline assignment: CDR1 LGHNA and CDR2 YSLEER. The CDR3 nucleotides are TGCGCCAGCAGCCAAGAAATTCTAGGGGGCACTTTAACAGATACGCAGTATTTT. The encoded protein is CASSQEILGGTLTDTQYF.

The table lists this clone with a count of one. V gene TRBV9 combines with J gene TRBJ1-6; 8 bases line up with TRBD1. The CDR3 loop spans 16 amino acids. The V gene's germline CDR1 is SGDLS and CDR2 YYNGEE. The V segment lost 4 bases and the J segment 8 bases; nucleotides outside the gene matches: 11. The CDR3 bases are TGTGCCAGCAGCTCGGACAGGGTTCGCGGGCATTCACCCCTCCACTTT. Encoded protein: CASSSDRVRGHSPLHF.

Concerning this clone itself: An end of the junction does not agree with germline; a read error may underlie this. The chain has TRBV2 and TRBJ2-7; a weak D match, TRBD1 (5 bases). This CDR3 has 13 residues. Germline values: CDR1 SNHLY, CDR2 FYNNEI. CDR3 in amino acids: CATSDRSSYEQYF. The CDR3 nucleotides read TGTGCCACCAGTGACAGATCCTCCTACGAGCAGTACTTC.

V is TRBV27 and J is TRBJ1-4; D is unclear. Trimming took off 6 bases at V and 0 bases at J, with 8 bases between the two ends. Germline loops: CDR1 MNHEY, CDR2 SMNVEV (reference sequence). This CDR3 is built from 14 residues. Written as DNA, the CDR3 is TGTGCCAGCAGCTTCTTTGCAACTAATGAAAAACTGTTTTTT. Its translation: CASSFFATNEKLFF. The full variable domain, with the rest looked up from reference TRBV27 and TRBJ1-4, is EAQVTQNPRYLITVTGKKLTVTCSQNMNHEYMSWYRQDPGLGLRQIYYSMNVEVTDKGDVPEGYKVSRKEKRNFPLILESPSPNQTSLYFCASSFFATNEKLFFGSGTQLSVL.

V and J are TRBV19 and TRBJ1-5, with 11 bases lining up with TRBD1. The CDR3 contains 21 residues. With 5 bases clipped from V and 9 bases from J, the junction kept 27 bases outside the gene matches. Germline lookup yields CDR1 LNHDA and CDR2 SQIVND (reference sequence). The CDR3, as DNA: TGTGCCAGTAGTTCATTTGGCGCCGGACAGGGGGCCGTCAGGAAGCTGTTGCCCCAGCATTTT. It translates to CASSSFGAGQGAVRKLLPQHF.

The chain employs TRBV27 and TRBJ1-1; unclear D gene. Germline assignment: CDR1 MNHEY and CDR2 SMNVEV (reference sequence). CDR3 size: 14 residues. V lost 4 bases and J 3 bases, leaving 12 bases between the germline ends. CDR3 amino acids: CASSWLRSDTEAFF. The CDR3 region has the DNA TGTGCCAGCAGTTGGCTCCGGTCCGACACTGAAGCTTTCTTT.

The V call is TRBV30, the J call TRBJ1-6, with a weak D call TRBD1 (5 bases). The V and J ends lost 3 bases and 7 bases respectively, with 16 bases between them. Germline CDR1 is GTSNPN and CDR2 is SVGIG (reference sequence). The CDR3 contains 15 residues. CDR3 protein: CAWRDPTVSNSPLHF. The CDR3 DNA sequence: TGTGCCTGGAGGGACCCGACAGTTTCAAATTCACCCCTCCACTTT.

The chain recombines TRBV6-5 with TRBJ1-5; D is unresolved. Trimming took 6 bases from V and 16 from J, leaving 19 bases between them. The CDR3 totals 12 residues. CDR1 and CDR2 from the germline V gene are MNHEY and SVGAGI. CDR3 loop: CASSTPKPSFHF. CDR3 in DNA: TGTGCCAGCAGCACCCCGAAACCTTCCTTCCATTTT.

V gene TRBV10-1 combines with J gene TRBJ1-6, with TRBD1 matching 9 bases. J lost 7 bases, V lost 5 bases, and 3 bases had no gene match. The CDR3 spans 14 residues. From germline, CDR1 is WNHNN and CDR2 SYGVQD (reference sequence). The DNA of the CDR3 is TGCGCCAGCAGTCCCGGGACAGGGAATTCACCCCTCCACTTT. It yields the protein CASSPGTGNSPLHF.

The chain couples TRBV12-5 to TRBJ2-1; D is uncertain. V was cut by 3 bases and J by 2 bases, with 11 bases left in between. CDR1 and CDR2 (germline): LGHNT, FRNRAP. The CDR3 is 15 residues long. CDR3 sequence: CASGLLERPYNEQFF. CDR3 DNA: TGTGCTAGTGGTTTATTGGAACGCCCCTACAATGAGCAGTTCTTC.

This clone was seen a handful of times. The V and J genes are TRBV30 and TRBJ1-3; D is unresolved. CDR3 length: 14 amino acids. Between the trimmed V and J ends, which lost 0 bases and 2 bases, there was a span of 8 bases. Germline CDR1 and CDR2: GTSNPN and SVGIG (reference sequence). This CDR3 reads CAWSVERAGNTIYF. The CDR3 DNA is TGTGCCTGGAGTGTTGAGAGGGCTGGAAACACCATATATTTT.

The chain recombines TRBV28 with TRBJ2-3, with 9 nucleotides matching TRBD2. Germline CDR1 and CDR2: MDHEN and SYDVKM. The CDR3 extends over 15 amino acids. The V segment lost 5 bases and the J segment 4 bases; nucleotides outside the gene matches: 7. CDR3 sequence: CASSNSGSSADTQYF. The DNA of the CDR3 is TGTGCCAGCAGTAATAGCGGGAGTAGTGCAGATACGCAGTATTTT.

The chain links TRBV29-1 to TRBJ2-3, with D perhaps matching TRBD1 (5 bases). The CDR3 runs 13 residues. CDR1 is SQVTM and CDR2 is ANQGSEA in the germline V gene. V gave up 5 bases and J gave up 3 bases, with 12 bases separating them. The CDR3 DNA is TGCAGCGTTCAGGCCCAGGGTACAGATACGCAGTATTTT. Translation gives CSVQAQGTDTQYF.

This clone was recorded a few times. The chain carries TRBV6-6 and TRBJ1-2, with D perhaps matching TRBD1 (5 bases). The V and J ends lost 1 base and 3 bases respectively, with 12 bases between them. The length of the CDR3 is 15 residues. Germline V gene data show CDR1 as MNHNY and CDR2 as SVGAGI (reference sequence). The CDR3, as DNA: TGTGCCAGCAGTTACTACCAGGGAAATGACTATGGCTACACCTTC. Translated, it gives CASSYYQGNDYGYTF.

The chain couples TRBV29-1 to TRBJ2-3, with a weak D call TRBD1 (6 bases). Trimming pared 0 bases from V and 1 base from J, leaving 11 bases between. The germline CDR1 and CDR2 sequences are SQVTM and ANQGSEA. This CDR3 comprises 15 residues. CDR3 sequence: CSVEDSWTGTDTQYF. CDR3 nucleotides: TGCAGCGTTGAAGATTCTTGGACAGGCACAGATACGCAGTATTTT.

The V and J genes are TRBV5-6 and TRBJ2-7; 10 positions agree with TRBD1. V trimming: 6 bases; J trimming: 5 bases; junction bases outside the gene matches: 11. This CDR3 comprises 15 residues. Germline V gene data show CDR1 as SGHDT and CDR2 as YYEEEE. The CDR3 region has the DNA TGTGCCAGCATGTTTTTTGACAGGGGGCTTGACGAGCAGTACTTC. Amino acids: CASMFFDRGLDEQYF.

CDR3 protein: CASSMTASTDTQYF. CDR3 coding DNA: TGTGCCAGCTCAATGACAGCTAGCACAGATACGCAGTATTTT. The J gene is TRBJ2-3, the V gene TRBV18; maybe TRBD1 (5 bases). The V end was cut by 5 bases, the J end by 0 bases, with 9 bases between. CDR1 KGHSH and CDR2 LQKENI come from the germline V gene. The CDR3 extends over 14 amino acids.

The rearrangement uses TRBV2 and TRBJ1-4; D uncertain. The CDR3 is 13 residues long. CDR1 SNHLY and CDR2 FYNNEI come from the germline V gene. V dropped 7 bases and J dropped 8 bases, with 14 bases sitting between them. The CDR3 sequence: CASTILPGEKLFF. CDR3 DNA sequence: TGTGCCAGCACTATACTCCCGGGGGAAAAACTGTTTTTT.

The rearrangement joins TRBV7-2 to TRBJ2-1; D is ambiguous. CDR1 is SGHTA, CDR2 FQGNSA, per germline. The V end lost 1 base, the J end lost 5 bases, and 3 bases lay between the germline ends. The CDR3 contains 12 residues. In DNA, the CDR3 is TGTGCCAGCAGCTTAGGGCACAATGAGCAGTTCTTC. It encodes CASSLGHNEQFF.